Below, 19 T cell receptor beta chains from the same sample are listed, as sequenced in a study of CD4 and CD8 cells across lung adenocarcinoma regions. TCRdb re-called the PCR reads with MiXCR, one entry per CDR3 protein. Of 23,000 or so distinct CDR3 sequences in the sample, about 50% were seen once. Sequenced input: CD8+ T cells from the center of a lung tumor. These receptors originate from a male donor with lung adenocarcinoma. The CD4 and CD8 labels of this study may be unreliable.

The chain employs TRBV6-1 and TRBJ2-1; 8 bases are shared with TRBD2. V lost 5 bases, J lost 0 bases, and 9 bases stayed unmatched. CDR1 and CDR2 (germline): MNHNS, SASEGT. The CDR3 totals 17 residues. As DNA, the CDR3 is TGTGCCAGCAGTCCGGGACTAGATACCCTCTCCTACAATGAGCAGTTCTTC. Amino acid sequence: CASSPGLDTLSYNEQFF.

Turning to this clonotype: The germline gene is not matched at one end of the junction; a read error may be the cause. This chain joins TRBV10-1 and TRBJ2-4; the D gene could be TRBD1 or TRBD2 (5 bases each). The germline CDR1 and CDR2 sequences are WNHNN and SYGVQD (reference sequence). CDR3 length equals 14 residues. The CDR3 protein is CGGTGRCAKNTQYF. As DNA, the CDR3 is TGCGGCGGCACGGGGCGGTGTGCCAAAAACACGCAGTATTTC.

The rearrangement joins TRBV10-3 to TRBJ2-5, with D perhaps assigned TRBD1 or TRBD2 (6 bases each). CDR1 is ENHRY, CDR2 SYGVKD, per germline. V lost 11 bases, J lost 4 bases, and 20 bases lay in between. The CDR3 runs to 14 residues. The CDR3 loop reads CAVAGGLLGETQYF. The CDR3 DNA is TGTGCCGTCGCCGGGGGCCTCTTGGGAGAGACCCAGTACTTC.

In its sample, this clonotype was seen many times. This chain links TRBV7-2 with TRBJ2-2; D is tentatively TRBD1 or TRBD2 (5 bases each). The CDR3 length is 15 residues. Trimming took 3 bases from V and 8 from J, leaving 16 bases between them. CDR1 SGHTA and CDR2 FQGNSA come from the germline V gene. CDR3 coding DNA: TGTGCCAGCAGCTTGAAGGCCCAGGGAGCGGGGGAGCTGTTTTTT. It translates to CASSLKAQGAGELFF.

This chain links TRBV5-1 with TRBJ2-3; D tentatively reads TRBD1 or TRBD2 (5 bases each). The germline gives CDR1 SGHRS, CDR2 YFSETQ. V was clipped by 4 bases and J by 4 bases, with 13 bases between them. The CDR3 sequence is 14 residues long. CDR3 sequence (DNA): TGCGCCAGCAGCCTGGACTGGGGCGCAGATACGCAGTATTTT. This translates into CASSLDWGADTQYF.

The DNA for the CDR3 is TGTGCCAGCAGTGAAGCCGGGCCAGGGGTCAAGAACACGCAGTACTTC. Its protein is CASSEAGPGVKNTQYF. The rearrangement joins TRBV6-1 to TRBJ2-3, with D possibly matching TRBD1 (6 bases). The closer fit of TRBJ2-7 to the DNA end suggests the J call may be wrong. Germline loops: CDR1 MNHNS, CDR2 SASEGT. The CDR3 length is 16 residues.

This clonotype is categorized as medium-sized. The chain is built from TRBV6-1 and TRBJ1-3; the D gene is possibly TRBD1 (6 bases). There are 15 residues in the CDR3. Trimming removed 7 bases from V and 2 bases from J, with 15 bases in between. Germline lookup yields CDR1 MNHNS and CDR2 SASEGT. The CDR3, as DNA: TGTGCCAGCACCGGCTTACAGGGAACTGGAAACACCATATATTTT. Translation: CASTGLQGTGNTIYF.

The chain links TRBV7-6 to TRBJ2-3, with 9 positions matching TRBD2. Germline V gives CDR1 SGHVS, CDR2 FNYEAQ. J gave up 5 bases and V 2 bases, and 5 bases lay outside the gene matches. The CDR3 has 15 amino acids. The CDR3 reads CASSLWGGREDTQYF. The CDR3 coding sequence is TGTGCCAGCAGCTTATGGGGCGGGAGGGAAGATACGCAGTATTTT. The full variable domain, its missing parts supplied by reference TRBV7-6 and TRBJ2-3, is GAGVSQSPRYKVTKRGQDVALRCDPISGHVSLYWYRQALGQGPEFLTYFNYEAQQDKSGLPNDRFSAERPEGSISTLTIQRTEQRDSAMYRCASSLWGGREDTQYFGPGTRLTVL.

The chain carries TRBV9 and TRBJ2-2, with 7 bases aligning to TRBD2. CDR3 size: 16 residues. In germline, CDR1 is SGDLS, CDR2 YYNGEE. V trimming: 4 bases; J trimming: 6 bases; junction bases outside the gene matches: 12. The CDR3 DNA reads TGTGCCAGCAGCTCAATCAGCGGGAATGTCGCCGGGGAGCTGTTTTTT. Translating it yields CASSSISGNVAGELFF.

The chain links TRBV6-1 to TRBJ2-1; D is uncertain. The J call could be wrong; TRBJ2-5 is a better fit for the DNA end. The length of the CDR3 is 12 residues. CDR1 is MNHNS, CDR2 SASEGT, per germline. The CDR3 is CASMGLGETQYF. CDR3 bases: TGTGCCAGCATGGGGTTAGGGGAGACCCAGTACTTC.

This clonotype has at least ten counts. V gene TRBV27 combines with J gene TRBJ2-3; D is perhaps TRBD1 (5 bases). V lost 2 bases and J 0 bases, leaving 9 bases between the germline ends. Looked up from germline, CDR1 is MNHEY and CDR2 is SMNVEV (reference sequence). This CDR3 comprises 15 residues. The CDR3 DNA reads TGTGCCAGCAGTTTAGACAGCTATAGCACAGATACGCAGTATTTT. As protein: CASSLDSYSTDTQYF.

This clonotype was seen at least ten times. The chain recombines TRBV14 with TRBJ2-5; no reliable D call. The DNA matches TRBJ2-7 better at its end, which makes the J call doubtful. From germline, CDR1 is SGHDN and CDR2 FVKESK. The CDR3 extends over 13 amino acids. The CDR3: CASSQGRGSEQYF. DNA for the CDR3: TGTGCCAGCAGCCAAGGCCGTGGTAGCGAGCAGTACTTC.

A few counts support this clonotype. The rearrangement joins TRBV3-1 to TRBJ1-1, with a possible D match to TRBD1 (5 bases). Trimming cost V 4 bases and J 0 bases, with 9 bases left between them. This CDR3 has 14 amino acids. Germline V gives CDR1 LGHDT, CDR2 YNNKEL (reference sequence). The CDR3, as DNA: TGTGCCAGCAGCCGCGGACACGTGAACACTGAAGCTTTCTTT. It codes for CASSRGHVNTEAFF. The full variable domain, rest sourced from reference TRBV3-1 and TRBJ1-1, is DTAVSQTPKYLVTQMGNDKSIKCEQNLGHDTMYWYKQDSKKFLKIMFSYNNKELIINETVPNRFSPKSPDKAHLNLHINSLELGDSAVYFCASSRGHVNTEAFFGQGTRLTVV.

V usage is TRBV20-1 and J usage is TRBJ2-5; tentatively, D is TRBD1 (5 bases). V was trimmed by 3 bases and J by 5 bases, leaving 13 bases between them. The CDR3 extends over 13 amino acids. CDR1 and CDR2 from the germline V gene are DFQATT and SNEGSKA (reference sequence). This CDR3 reads CSASEAGWETQYF. As DNA, the CDR3 is TGCAGTGCTAGTGAGGCAGGGTGGGAGACCCAGTACTTC.

This clonotype was recorded at least ten times. This chain connects TRBV27 to TRBJ1-1, with a possible D match to TRBD1 (5 bases). The CDR3 has 15 amino acids. The germline V gene has CDR1 MNHEY and CDR2 SMNVEV (reference sequence). V lost 4 bases to trimming and J lost 5 bases, with 17 bases between them. The CDR3 here is CASSSPPGLGTEAFF. The CDR3 bases are TGTGCCAGCAGTTCACCCCCGGGACTGGGAACTGAAGCTTTCTTT.

This clonotype rates as medium-sized. The chain employs TRBV6-1 and TRBJ1-4; D uncertain. V lost 2 bases to trimming and J lost 5 bases, with 9 bases between them. The CDR3 totals 14 residues. The V gene's germline CDR1 is MNHNS and CDR2 SASEGT. CDR3 coding DNA: TGTGCCAGCAGTGAATCCTTAACCAATGAAAAACTGTTTTTT. Its translation is CASSESLTNEKLFF.

This chain connects TRBV7-6 to TRBJ2-5; maybe TRBD1 (6 bases). Germline-derived CDR1 and CDR2 are SGHVS and FNYEAQ. V gave up 5 bases and J gave up 0 bases, with 10 bases separating them. The CDR3 has 14 amino acids. The CDR3 reads CASSPGTNQETQYF. Written as DNA, the CDR3 is TGTGCCAGCAGCCCCGGGACAAACCAAGAGACCCAGTACTTC.

The chain links TRBV10-3 to TRBJ2-4; tentative D call: TRBD2 (6 bases). V gave up 10 bases and J gave up 13 bases, with 23 bases separating them. The CDR3 extends over 13 amino acids. CDR1 and CDR2 (germline): ENHRY, SYGVKD. In DNA form, the CDR3 reads TGTGCCACGGGGCTGGGGGGAACAAATATGCAGTACTTC. It is translated as CATGLGGTNMQYF.

The chain couples TRBV3-1 to TRBJ2-1; TRBD2 matches at 8 bases. The tail of the sequence fits TRBJ2-7 better, so the J call may be wrong. The CDR3 is made up of 14 amino acids. CDR1 is LGHDT and CDR2 is YNNKEL in the germline V gene (reference sequence). The CDR3, as DNA: TGTGCCAGCAGCCCGACCGGGACTAGAAGCGAGCAGTACTTC. Amino acid sequence: CASSPTGTRSEQYF.